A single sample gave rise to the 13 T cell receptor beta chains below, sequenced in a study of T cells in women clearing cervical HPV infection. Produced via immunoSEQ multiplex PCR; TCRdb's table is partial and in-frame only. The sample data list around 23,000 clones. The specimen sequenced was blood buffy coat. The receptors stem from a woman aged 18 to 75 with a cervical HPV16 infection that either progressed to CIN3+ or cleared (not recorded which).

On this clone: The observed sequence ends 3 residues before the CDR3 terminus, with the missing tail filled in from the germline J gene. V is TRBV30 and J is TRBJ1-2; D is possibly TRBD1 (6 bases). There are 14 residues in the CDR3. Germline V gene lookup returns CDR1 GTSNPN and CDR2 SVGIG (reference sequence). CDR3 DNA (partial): TGTGCCTGGAGTCCCCTAATACCGGGACAAAAA. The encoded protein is CAWSPLIPGQK. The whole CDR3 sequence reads CAWSPLIPGQKYTF. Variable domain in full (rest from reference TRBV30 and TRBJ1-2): SQTIHQWPATLVQPVGSPLSLECTVEGTSNPNLYWYRQAAGRGLQLLFYSVGIGQISSEVPQNLSASRPQDRQFILSSKKLLLSDSGFYLCAWSPLIPGQKYTFGSGTRLTVV.

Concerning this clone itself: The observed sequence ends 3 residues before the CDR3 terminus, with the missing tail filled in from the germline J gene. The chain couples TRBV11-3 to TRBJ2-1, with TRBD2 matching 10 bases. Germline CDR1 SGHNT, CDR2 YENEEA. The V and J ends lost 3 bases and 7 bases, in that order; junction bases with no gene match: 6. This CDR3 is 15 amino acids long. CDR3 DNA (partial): TGTGCCAGCAGCTTTAGCGGGAGGCAGGGGAATGAG. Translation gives CASSFSGRQGNE. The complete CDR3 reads CASSFSGRQGNEQFF.

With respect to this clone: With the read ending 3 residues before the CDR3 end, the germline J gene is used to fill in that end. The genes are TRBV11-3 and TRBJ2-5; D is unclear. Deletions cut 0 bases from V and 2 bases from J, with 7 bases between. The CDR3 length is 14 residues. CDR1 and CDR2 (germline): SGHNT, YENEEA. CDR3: CASSLDGQQETQYF. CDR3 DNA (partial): TGTGCCAGCAGCTTAGATGGGCAGCAAGAGACC.

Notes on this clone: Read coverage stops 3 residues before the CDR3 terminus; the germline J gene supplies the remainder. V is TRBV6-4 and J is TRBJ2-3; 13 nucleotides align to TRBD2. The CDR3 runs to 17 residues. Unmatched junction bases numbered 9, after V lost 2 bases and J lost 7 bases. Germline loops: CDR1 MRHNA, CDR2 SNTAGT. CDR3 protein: CASSDQIGLAGEYTQYF. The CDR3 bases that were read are TGTGCCAGCAGTGACCAGATTGGACTAGCGGGAGAATATACG.

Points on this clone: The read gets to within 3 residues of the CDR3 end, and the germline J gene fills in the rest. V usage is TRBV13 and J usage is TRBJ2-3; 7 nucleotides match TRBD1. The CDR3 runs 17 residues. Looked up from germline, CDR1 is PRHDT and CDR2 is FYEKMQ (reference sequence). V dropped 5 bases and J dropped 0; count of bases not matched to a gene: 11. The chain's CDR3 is CASSLWTGWTSTDTQYF. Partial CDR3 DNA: TGTGCCAGCAGCCTATGGACAGGCTGGACTAGCACAGATACG.

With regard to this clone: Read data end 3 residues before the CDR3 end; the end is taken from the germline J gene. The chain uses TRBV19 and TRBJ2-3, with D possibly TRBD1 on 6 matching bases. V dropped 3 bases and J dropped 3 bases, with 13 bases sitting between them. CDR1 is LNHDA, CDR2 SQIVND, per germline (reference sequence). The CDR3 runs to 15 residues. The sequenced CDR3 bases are TGTGCCAGTAGTATGTTGGCAGGGGAAACAGATACG. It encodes CASSMLAGETDT. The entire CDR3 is CASSMLAGETDTQYF.

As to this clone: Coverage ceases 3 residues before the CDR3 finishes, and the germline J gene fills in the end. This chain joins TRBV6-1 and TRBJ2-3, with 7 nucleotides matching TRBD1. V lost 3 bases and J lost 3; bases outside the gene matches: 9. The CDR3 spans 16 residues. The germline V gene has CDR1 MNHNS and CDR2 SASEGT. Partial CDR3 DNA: TGTGCCAGCAGTGAGATGGGTAGGGGGCGAACAGATACG. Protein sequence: CASSEMGRGRTDT. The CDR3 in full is CASSEMGRGRTDTQYF.

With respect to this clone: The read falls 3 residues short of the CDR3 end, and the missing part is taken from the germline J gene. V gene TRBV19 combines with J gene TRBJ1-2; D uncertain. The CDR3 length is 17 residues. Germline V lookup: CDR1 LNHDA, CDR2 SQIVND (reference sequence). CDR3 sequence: CASSKIGADIAQRAYTF. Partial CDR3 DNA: TGTGCCAGTAGTAAAATAGGAGCAGATATCGCACAGAGGGCC.

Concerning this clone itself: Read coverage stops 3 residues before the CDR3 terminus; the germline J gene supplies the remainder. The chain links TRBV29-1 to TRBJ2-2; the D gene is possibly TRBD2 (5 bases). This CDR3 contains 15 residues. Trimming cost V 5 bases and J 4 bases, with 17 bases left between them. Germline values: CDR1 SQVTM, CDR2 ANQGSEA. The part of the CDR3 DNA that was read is TGCAGCGTTCTGGGGTCGGACTTCGGCACCGGGGAG. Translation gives CSVLGSDFGTGE. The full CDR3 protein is CSVLGSDFGTGELFF.

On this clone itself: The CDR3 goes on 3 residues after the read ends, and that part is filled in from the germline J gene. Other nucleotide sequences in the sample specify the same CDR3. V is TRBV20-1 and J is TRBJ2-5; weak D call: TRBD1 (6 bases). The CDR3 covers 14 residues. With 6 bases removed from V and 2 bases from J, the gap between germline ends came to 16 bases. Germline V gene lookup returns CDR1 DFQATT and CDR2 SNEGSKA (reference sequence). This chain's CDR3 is CSAPPSGTQETQYF. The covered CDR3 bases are TGCAGTGCACCCCCCTCCGGGACACAAGAGACC.

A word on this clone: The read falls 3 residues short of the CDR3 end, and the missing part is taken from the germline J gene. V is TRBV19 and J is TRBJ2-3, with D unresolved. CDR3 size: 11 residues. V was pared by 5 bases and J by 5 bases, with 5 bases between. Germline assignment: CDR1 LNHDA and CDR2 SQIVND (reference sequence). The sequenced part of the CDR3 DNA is TGTGCCAGTAGTCTTAGAGATACG. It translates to CASSLRDT. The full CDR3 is CASSLRDTQYF.

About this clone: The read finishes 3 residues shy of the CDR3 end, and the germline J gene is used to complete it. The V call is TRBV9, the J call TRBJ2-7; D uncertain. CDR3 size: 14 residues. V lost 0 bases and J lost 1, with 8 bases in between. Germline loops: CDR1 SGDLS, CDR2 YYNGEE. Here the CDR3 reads CASSVVAESYEQYF. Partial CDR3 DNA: TGTGCCAGCAGCGTAGTTGCGGAATCCTACGAG.

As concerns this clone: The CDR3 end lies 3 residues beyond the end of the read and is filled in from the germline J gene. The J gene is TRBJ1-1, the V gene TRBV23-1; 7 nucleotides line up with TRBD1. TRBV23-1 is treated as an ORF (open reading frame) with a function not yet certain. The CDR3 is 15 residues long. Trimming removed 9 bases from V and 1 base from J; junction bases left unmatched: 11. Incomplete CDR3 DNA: TGCGCCAGGGGGAGAGGGGGCGATAAGAACACTGAA. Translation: CARGRGGDKNTE. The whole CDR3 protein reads CARGRGGDKNTEAFF.